The 5 T cell receptor beta chains given below trace back to one sample, sequenced in a study of blood T cell repertoires in COVID-19. The assay was immunoSEQ multiplex PCR, and TCRdb's table has in-frame clones only and misses some. The table includes fewer than 60,000 clones, roughly nine tenths detected once. The sequenced material came from peripheral blood. The source of these receptors is an elderly man with active or convalescent COVID-19.

The sample holds one count of this clone. The chain combines TRBV28 with TRBJ1-2; TRBD1 agrees at 7 bases. The V segment lost 2 bases and the J segment 2 bases; nucleotides outside the gene matches: 14. The CDR3 contains 18 residues. Germline V lookup: CDR1 MDHEN, CDR2 SYDVKM. The CDR3 sequence: CASSLRDFTGTANYGYTF. The CDR3 bases are TGTGCCAGCAGTTTACGGGACTTCACCGGGACAGCAAACTATGGCTACACCTTC.

This clone was seen a single time. V usage is TRBV5-1 and J usage is TRBJ2-3; perhaps TRBD2 as D (6 bases). Germline loops: CDR1 SGHRS, CDR2 YFSETQ. The CDR3 is 17 residues long. Trimming took 4 bases from V and 0 from J, leaving 18 bases between them. CDR3 sequence: CASSTQPGGMSTDTQYF. The DNA of the CDR3 is TGCGCCAGCAGCACGCAACCCGGGGGAATGAGCACAGATACGCAGTATTTT.

The chain employs TRBV3-1 (or the pseudogene TRBV3-2) and TRBJ2-5, with 7 bases aligning to TRBD1. V shed 7 bases and J 0 bases; nucleotides not matched to a gene: 5. Germline CDR1 LGHDT, CDR2 YNNKEL (reference sequence). The CDR3 has 14 residues. CDR3 amino acids: CASTLRGYQETQYF. CDR3 DNA sequence: TGTGCCAGCACCCTCAGGGGGTACCAAGAGACCCAGTACTTC.

The rearrangement joins TRBV9 to TRBJ1-5, with D perhaps TRBD1 (5 bases). Trimming removed 4 bases at V and 1 base at J, with 15 bases between. This CDR3 comprises 16 residues. In germline, CDR1 is SGDLS, CDR2 YYNGEE. CDR3 DNA: TGTGCCAGCAGCTCGGGCGGGGGGGAGAGCAATCAGCCCCAGCATTTT. It codes for CASSSGGGESNQPQHF.

The J gene is TRBJ2-7, the V gene TRBV27; 7 bases agree with TRBD2. The CDR3 is made up of 18 amino acids. Trimming removed 5 bases from V and 3 bases from J; junction bases left unmatched: 19. Germline-derived CDR1 and CDR2 are MNHEY and SMNVEV (reference sequence). CDR3 sequence (DNA): TGTGCCAGCAGTCGAAAAAAACCAGCGGGACTAACTATCTACGAGCAGTACTTC. Encoded protein: CASSRKKPAGLTIYEQYF.